This T cell receptor (beta chain) was obtained from a study of T cells after yellow fever vaccination. Study-wide context: Preparation of fractions with low cell numbers was performed using SMART-Seq v4 Ultra Low Input. Study-level findings and limits: One caveat is that FACS-sorted repertoires could contain abundant clonotypes contaminating from the bulk population. There was a small share of clonotypes that showed up in both the CD4 and CD8 compartments.

The TCR cDNA carried a universal primer site and UMIs from 5'RACE template switching. MiXCR, run by TCRdb on the 5' RACE reads, gives a single entry per CDR3 protein. The table records hundreds of thousands of distinct CDR3 sequences, around an eighth of them present only once. This clonotype has more than one count but fewer than ten. What it recognizes is unknown. Germline CDR1 DFQATT, CDR2 SNEGSKA (reference sequence). Trimming removed 4 bases from V and 1 base from J; junction bases left unmatched: 3. This CDR3 contains 13 residues. The sequence was collected from a man aged 25 to 45 who received the YFV17D yellow fever vaccine. The chain employs TRBV20-1 and TRBJ1-1; 7 bases fit TRBD1. Source: PBMCs, taken on the day of the yellow fever booster vaccination. CDR3 nucleotides: TGCAGTGCTAACCGACAGGGGAACACTGAAGCTTTCTTT. Protein product: CSANRQGNTEAFF.